This is a list of T cell receptor beta chains from one sample in a study of blood T cells in healthy people across ages. TCRdb re-called the 5' RACE reads through MiXCR, storing one row per CDR3 protein. The sample lists 710,000 or so distinct CDR3 sequences, about a fifth seen once, with around a fifth in the top ten. The specimen sequenced was blood. These receptors all stem from an older man in good health. Each CDR3 is given with its conserved first and last residue. Fields, in order: J gene, V gene, CDR3 length, D gene, clone size, CDR3 DNA, CDR3 protein. A D gene is named only where the DNA matches it firmly. Size tells how often a clone was seen (once, few, many) or the class of an expanded clone, and some rows leave it out.

j_call: TRBJ2-3; v_call: TRBV24-1; cdr3_length: 17; d_call: TRBD2; clone_size: few; cdr3_nt: TGTGCCACCAGTGATTTCTCACTAGCGAGGAGCACAGATACGCAGTATTTT; cdr3_aa: CATSDFSLARSTDTQYF
j_call: TRBJ2-5; v_call: TRBV20-1; cdr3_length: 14; d_call: .; clone_size: .; cdr3_nt: TGCAGTGCTGGTCCCCGGGACTACCAAGAGACCCAGTACTTC; cdr3_aa: CSAGPRDYQETQYF
j_call: TRBJ1-1; v_call: TRBV7-9; cdr3_length: 12; d_call: TRBD1; clone_size: .; cdr3_nt: TGTGCCAGCAGCTTACTCCGGGACAGGCGTTCCTTT; cdr3_aa: CASSLLRDRRSF
j_call: TRBJ2-7; v_call: TRBV12-3/TRBV12-4; cdr3_length: 13; d_call: .; clone_size: many; cdr3_nt: TGTGCCAGCAGTTTAGGGGCTCGGTACGAGCAGTACTTC; cdr3_aa: CASSLGARYEQYF
j_call: TRBJ2-7; v_call: TRBV20-1; cdr3_length: 15; d_call: TRBD2; clone_size: .; cdr3_nt: TGCAGTGCTCCCCATAGCGGGGGACTCTCCTACGAGCAGTACTTC; cdr3_aa: CSAPHSGGLSYEQYF
j_call: TRBJ2-3; v_call: TRBV6-5; cdr3_length: 14; d_call: TRBD2; clone_size: few; cdr3_nt: TGTGCCAGCAGCTCTAGCGGAGCCACAGATACGCAGTATTTT; cdr3_aa: CASSSSGATDTQYF
j_call: TRBJ1-3; v_call: TRBV20-1; cdr3_length: 15; d_call: TRBD1; clone_size: few; cdr3_nt: TGCAGTGCAGGACAGGGGGCAGTCTCTGGAAACACCATATATTTT; cdr3_aa: CSAGQGAVSGNTIYF
j_call: TRBJ2-7; v_call: TRBV10-3; cdr3_length: 11; d_call: TRBD1; clone_size: few; cdr3_nt: TGTGCCATAGGACAGGGCTACGAGCAGTACTTC; cdr3_aa: CAIGQGYEQYF
j_call: TRBJ1-2; v_call: TRBV12-3/TRBV12-4; cdr3_length: 14; d_call: TRBD1; clone_size: .; cdr3_nt: TGTGCCAGCAGTTTAGCGATAAGGGGGCATGGCTACACCTTC; cdr3_aa: CASSLAIRGHGYTF
j_call: TRBJ1-6; v_call: TRBV19; cdr3_length: 14; d_call: .; clone_size: few; cdr3_nt: TGTGCCAGTAGTCCCACGTCGGTTGATTCACCCCTCCACTTT; cdr3_aa: CASSPTSVDSPLHF
j_call: TRBJ1-6; v_call: TRBV27; cdr3_length: 15; d_call: TRBD1; clone_size: few; cdr3_nt: TGTGCCAGCAGGACCGGGACAGGGAGTAATTCACCCCTCCACTTT; cdr3_aa: CASRTGTGSNSPLHF
j_call: TRBJ2-3; v_call: TRBV7-9; cdr3_length: 15; d_call: .; clone_size: few; cdr3_nt: TGTGCCAGCCATCTTACGAACGCGGGGACAGATACGCAGTATTTT; cdr3_aa: CASHLTNAGTDTQYF
j_call: TRBJ2-3; v_call: TRBV11-1; cdr3_length: 15; d_call: .; clone_size: .; cdr3_nt: TGTGCCAGCAGCTTAGGCCTAGGATTCGCAGATACGCAGTATTTT; cdr3_aa: CASSLGLGFADTQYF
j_call: TRBJ2-5; v_call: TRBV20-1; cdr3_length: 16; d_call: TRBD2; clone_size: few; cdr3_nt: TGCAGTGCTATGCCCACGGGACTAGCGGACCAAGAGACCCAGTACTTC; cdr3_aa: CSAMPTGLADQETQYF
j_call: TRBJ1-2; v_call: TRBV29-1; cdr3_length: 15; d_call: TRBD1; clone_size: .; cdr3_nt: TGCAGCCCCTATCCGGCAAGACAGGGGGCATTTGGCTACACTTTC; cdr3_aa: CSPYPARQGAFGYTF
j_call: TRBJ2-3; v_call: TRBV2; cdr3_length: 15; d_call: TRBD2; clone_size: .; cdr3_nt: TGTGCCAGCACCCGGACTAGCGGACGCACAGATACGCAGTATTTT; cdr3_aa: CASTRTSGRTDTQYF
j_call: TRBJ2-4; v_call: TRBV11-2; cdr3_length: 14; d_call: .; clone_size: few; cdr3_nt: TGTGCCAGCTCCTGGGCAGGGGCAGCCAACATTCAGTACTTC; cdr3_aa: CASSWAGAANIQYF
j_call: TRBJ2-6; v_call: TRBV20-1; cdr3_length: 17; d_call: TRBD2; clone_size: few; cdr3_nt: TGCAGTGCTAGCCTACTAGCGGGGGGCTCTGGGGCCAACGTCCTGACTTTC; cdr3_aa: CSASLLAGGSGANVLTF
j_call: TRBJ2-7; v_call: TRBV20-1; cdr3_length: 17; d_call: .; clone_size: few; cdr3_nt: TGCAGTGCTAGCCCCTCAGGGGGGACAGACTTCTCCTACGAGCAGTACTTC; cdr3_aa: CSASPSGGTDFSYEQYF
j_call: TRBJ2-7; v_call: TRBV6-6; cdr3_length: 15; d_call: .; clone_size: .; cdr3_nt: TGTGCCAGCAGTTACTCCCTGGCAGGCTCCTACGAGCAGTACTTC; cdr3_aa: CASSYSLAGSYEQYF
j_call: TRBJ2-3; v_call: TRBV28; cdr3_length: 10; d_call: .; clone_size: .; cdr3_nt: TGTGCCAGCAGTCGATATACGCAGTATTTT; cdr3_aa: CASSRYTQYF
j_call: TRBJ1-2; v_call: TRBV6-4; cdr3_length: 15; d_call: .; clone_size: .; cdr3_nt: TGTGCCAGCAGCGATATCGGGGCCGGGGGTAGGAGCTACACCTTC; cdr3_aa: CASSDIGAGGRSYTF
j_call: TRBJ2-3; v_call: TRBV6-1; cdr3_length: 14; d_call: .; clone_size: .; cdr3_nt: TGTGCCAGCGGGACTCGGCCAAGGGAAGATACGCAGTATTTT; cdr3_aa: CASGTRPREDTQYF
j_call: TRBJ2-3; v_call: TRBV7-6; cdr3_length: 15; d_call: .; clone_size: .; cdr3_nt: TGTGCCAGCAGCTTAGCCGGGACTCTCCAAGATACGCAGTATTTT; cdr3_aa: CASSLAGTLQDTQYF
j_call: TRBJ1-2; v_call: TRBV7-2; cdr3_length: 12; d_call: .; clone_size: .; cdr3_nt: TGTGCCAGCAGCTTGGGCCTACAGGGCTACACCTTC; cdr3_aa: CASSLGLQGYTF
j_call: TRBJ2-3; v_call: TRBV6-6; cdr3_length: 15; d_call: TRBD2; clone_size: .; cdr3_nt: TGTGCCAGCAGGAATGCCGGGACTAGCTCAGATACGCAGTATTTT; cdr3_aa: CASRNAGTSSDTQYF
j_call: TRBJ2-1; v_call: TRBV6-1; cdr3_length: 16; d_call: .; clone_size: few; cdr3_nt: TGTGCCAGCAGATTAATAGGGACTCTCCCCTACAATGAGCAGTTCTTC; cdr3_aa: CASRLIGTLPYNEQFF
j_call: TRBJ2-3; v_call: TRBV2; cdr3_length: 15; d_call: .; clone_size: few; cdr3_nt: TGTGCCAGCAGTGTCGGACAGACTCGCACAGATACGCAGTATTTT; cdr3_aa: CASSVGQTRTDTQYF
j_call: TRBJ1-5; v_call: TRBV5-6; cdr3_length: 14; d_call: TRBD1; clone_size: .; cdr3_nt: TGTGCCAGCCACACAGGGGGTCTCAATCAGCCCCAGCATTTT; cdr3_aa: CASHTGGLNQPQHF
j_call: TRBJ2-5; v_call: TRBV6-6; cdr3_length: 14; d_call: TRBD2; clone_size: .; cdr3_nt: TGTGCCAGCAGTCGGACTAGCGGGTTAGAGACCCAGTACTTC; cdr3_aa: CASSRTSGLETQYF
j_call: TRBJ2-7; v_call: TRBV28; cdr3_length: 14; d_call: TRBD2; clone_size: .; cdr3_nt: TGTGCCAGCACCCTCGGGGGGAACTCCTACGAGCAGTACTTC; cdr3_aa: CASTLGGNSYEQYF
j_call: TRBJ2-2; v_call: TRBV6-4; cdr3_length: 13; d_call: .; clone_size: .; cdr3_nt: TGTGCCAGCCTAAGCTGGAACACCGGGGAGCTGTTTTTT; cdr3_aa: CASLSWNTGELFF
j_call: TRBJ1-3; v_call: TRBV2; cdr3_length: 15; d_call: .; clone_size: few; cdr3_nt: TGTGCCAGCAGTGAAGCGCGGGGCTCTGGAAACACCACATATTTT; cdr3_aa: CASSEARGSGNTTYF
j_call: TRBJ1-6; v_call: TRBV7-9; cdr3_length: 15; d_call: TRBD1; clone_size: .; cdr3_nt: TGTGCCAGCAGCTTAGGTTGGACAGGGGGTCAATCCCTCCACTTT; cdr3_aa: CASSLGWTGGQSLHF
j_call: TRBJ2-1; v_call: TRBV20-1; cdr3_length: 14; d_call: TRBD2; clone_size: few; cdr3_nt: TGCAGTGCTCCAGGGACTAGCGTCTACAATGAGCAGTTCTTC; cdr3_aa: CSAPGTSVYNEQFF
j_call: TRBJ1-6; v_call: TRBV5-1; cdr3_length: 14; d_call: .; clone_size: few; cdr3_nt: TGCGCCAGCAGCTTATCTGATCCCGGGTCACCCCTCCACTTT; cdr3_aa: CASSLSDPGSPLHF
j_call: TRBJ1-1; v_call: TRBV11-2; cdr3_length: 12; d_call: .; clone_size: few; cdr3_nt: TGTGCCAGCAGCTTAGGGGTTGTTGAAGCTTTCTTT; cdr3_aa: CASSLGVVEAFF
j_call: TRBJ1-2; v_call: TRBV11-2; cdr3_length: 15; d_call: .; clone_size: few; cdr3_nt: TGTGCCAGCAGCTCGGGGGAGGGGTTCTGGAGAGGCTACACCTTC; cdr3_aa: CASSSGEGFWRGYTF
j_call: TRBJ2-1; v_call: TRBV5-1; cdr3_length: 13; d_call: .; clone_size: .; cdr3_nt: TGCGCCAGCAGCCCGGTTCCCCGTCAAGAGCAGTTCTTC; cdr3_aa: CASSPVPRQEQFF
j_call: TRBJ2-7; v_call: TRBV4-2; cdr3_length: 14; d_call: .; clone_size: .; cdr3_nt: TGTGCCAGCAGCCAAGAGGGAGTCTCCTACGGGCAGTACTTC; cdr3_aa: CASSQEGVSYGQYF
j_call: TRBJ1-2; v_call: TRBV5-6; cdr3_length: 14; d_call: .; clone_size: few; cdr3_nt: TGTGCCAGCAGCTCGGGCCTTCCTAACTATGGCTACACCTTC; cdr3_aa: CASSSGLPNYGYTF
j_call: TRBJ2-3; v_call: TRBV12-3/TRBV12-4; cdr3_length: 15; d_call: TRBD2; clone_size: .; cdr3_nt: TGTGCCAGCAGTTTTTACGGGGGGTCAACAGATGCGCAGTATTTT; cdr3_aa: CASSFYGGSTDAQYF
j_call: TRBJ1-1; v_call: TRBV6-1; cdr3_length: 15; d_call: TRBD1; clone_size: .; cdr3_nt: TGTGCCAGCAGTGAGCCCGGGACAGGCCAACAGAAAGCTTTCTTT; cdr3_aa: CASSEPGTGQQKAFF
j_call: TRBJ2-1; v_call: TRBV20-1; cdr3_length: 17; d_call: TRBD2; clone_size: once; cdr3_nt: TGCAGTGCTAGAGATCCCGGTCTAGCGGGAGTATACAATGAGCAGTTCTTC; cdr3_aa: CSARDPGLAGVYNEQFF
j_call: TRBJ2-7; v_call: TRBV3-1; cdr3_length: 14; d_call: TRBD2; clone_size: few; cdr3_nt: TGTGCCAGCAGCGACAGCGGGGGGGTCTACGAGCAGTACTTC; cdr3_aa: CASSDSGGVYEQYF
j_call: TRBJ2-7; v_call: TRBV6-6; cdr3_length: 13; d_call: .; clone_size: .; cdr3_nt: TGTGCCAGCAGCCAACCGGTTTCCTACGAGCAGTACTTC; cdr3_aa: CASSQPVSYEQYF
j_call: TRBJ2-3; v_call: TRBV4-2; cdr3_length: 15; d_call: .; clone_size: .; cdr3_nt: TGTGCCAGCAGCCAAGATCTGGCCAGCCGGGATACGCAGTATTTT; cdr3_aa: CASSQDLASRDTQYF
j_call: TRBJ2-2; v_call: TRBV4-2; cdr3_length: 16; d_call: TRBD2; clone_size: few; cdr3_nt: TGTGCCAGCAGCCAAGATCATCCTAGCGGGGTCGGGGAGCTGTTTTTT; cdr3_aa: CASSQDHPSGVGELFF
j_call: TRBJ1-6; v_call: TRBV12-3/TRBV12-4; cdr3_length: 15; d_call: TRBD1; clone_size: .; cdr3_nt: TGTGCCAGCAGTACCCGACAGGGGGCGGAATCACCCCTCCACTTT; cdr3_aa: CASSTRQGAESPLHF
j_call: TRBJ2-5; v_call: TRBV14; cdr3_length: 15; d_call: .; clone_size: .; cdr3_nt: TGTGCCAGCAGCCAAGGGTGGAGGCACACGGAGACCCAGTACTTC; cdr3_aa: CASSQGWRHTETQYF
j_call: TRBJ1-2; v_call: TRBV29-1; cdr3_length: 14; d_call: TRBD1; clone_size: .; cdr3_nt: TGCAGCGTTGAAACCGGACAGGGGGTCTATGGCTACACCTTC; cdr3_aa: CSVETGQGVYGYTF
j_call: TRBJ1-5; v_call: TRBV20-1; cdr3_length: 13; d_call: .; clone_size: few; cdr3_nt: TGCAGTGCGGGAACAGGGCTCAATCAGCCCCAGCATTTT; cdr3_aa: CSAGTGLNQPQHF